A single sample is the source of the 7 T cell receptor beta chains below, sequenced in a study of blood T cell repertoires in COVID-19. Profiled with immunoSEQ multiplex PCR; TCRdb holds only in-frame clones, not every one. The table shows about 380,000 clones, with 88% occurring only once. The sequenced sample consisted of PBMCs or T cells enriched from blood (not recorded which). The receptors shown here come from a woman aged 18 to 35 who had recovered from COVID-19.

The V and J genes are TRBV9 and TRBJ2-1; possibly TRBD1 for D (5 bases). Trimming took 4 bases from V and 3 from J, leaving 17 bases between them. The V gene's germline CDR1 is SGDLS and CDR2 YYNGEE. The CDR3 is 16 residues long. The CDR3 reads CASSSGEGHNYNEQFF. CDR3 DNA sequence: TGTGCCAGCAGCTCTGGTGAAGGACATAACTACAATGAGCAGTTCTTC.

The chain combines TRBV5-4 with TRBJ2-5; 9 bases fit TRBD1. The junction had 7 bases not matched to a gene; V was cut back by 4 bases and J by 3 bases. CDR1 is SGHNT and CDR2 is YYREEE in the germline V gene (reference sequence). The length of the CDR3 is 15 residues. CDR3: CASSGDGTGKETQYF. Here the CDR3 DNA reads TGTGCCAGCAGCGGGGATGGGACAGGGAAAGAGACCCAGTACTTC.

In this sample, this clone turned up a few times. V usage is TRBV27 and J usage is TRBJ1-1, with D unclear. This CDR3 contains 15 residues. Germline V gene lookup returns CDR1 MNHEY and CDR2 SMNVEV (reference sequence). The germline V and J ends were trimmed by 5 bases and 4 bases, with 17 bases remaining between them. The CDR3 sequence: CASSRVRVRVTEAFF. The CDR3 coding sequence is TGTGCCAGCAGTCGGGTTAGGGTGAGGGTCACTGAAGCTTTCTTT.

This chain joins TRBV19 and TRBJ1-2; D remains unclear. Between the trimmed V and J ends, which lost 2 bases and 2 bases, there was a span of 3 bases. This CDR3 region has 12 residues. Germline V gene data show CDR1 as LNHDA and CDR2 as SQIVND (reference sequence). CDR3 bases: TGTGCCAGTAGTATACAGAACTATGGCTACACCTTC. This translates into CASSIQNYGYTF.

This chain links TRBV27 with TRBJ2-7; 9 bases align to TRBD1. The germline gives CDR1 MNHEY, CDR2 SMNVEV (reference sequence). This CDR3 is built from 17 residues. V shed 4 bases and J 3 bases; nucleotides not matched to a gene: 13. Here the CDR3 DNA reads TGTGCCAGCAGTTCCCGGACAGGGGCAAAATTCAGCTACGAGCAGTACTTC. Translated: CASSSRTGAKFSYEQYF.

The chain uses TRBV5-1 and TRBJ1-6; tentatively, D is TRBD1 (5 bases). CDR3 length: 15 amino acids. The V end was cut by 4 bases, the J end by 7 bases, with 15 bases between. Germline V CDR1 and CDR2: SGHRS, YFSETQ. The CDR3 loop reads CASSGGGGLNSPLHF. CDR3 sequence (DNA): TGCGCCAGCAGCGGTGGGGGAGGCCTGAATTCACCCCTCCACTTT.

The rearrangement links TRBV4-1 to TRBJ1-5, with TRBD1 as a possible D gene (6 bases). V was shortened by 1 base and J by 3 bases, with 19 bases between the two germline ends. The CDR3 consists of 18 residues. Germline-derived CDR1 and CDR2 are MGHRA and YSYEKL. CDR3 DNA sequence: TGCGCCAGCAGCCAAGTTTTTCCGCGACAGGCGGTCAATCAGCCCCAGCATTTT. It encodes CASSQVFPRQAVNQPQHF.